The rows below give T cell receptor beta chains drawn from one sample of a study of T cells in localized non-small cell lung cancer. This table comes from immunoSEQ multiplex PCR, and its TCRdb copy is limited to in-frame clones, with some not included. The sample carries over 35,000 clones, 81% recorded once. The sample here was peripheral blood mononuclear cells, taken before any cancer treatment. The receptors were gathered from a male donor aged 60 or over with stage II lung adenocarcinoma. CDR3s include the opening cysteine and the closing phenylalanine or tryptophan. D genes are given only for firm matches. Rows may omit the clone size; those that give it use once, few, many or a size class.

D	size	V	J	DNA	CDR3
TRBD2	NA	TRBV2	TRBJ2-3	TGTGCCAGCAGTGCGCTAGCGGGAGAGAAGGGTACGCAGTATTTT	CASSALAGEKGTQYF
TRBD1	NA	TRBV5-1	TRBJ1-2	TGCGCCAGCAGCGCGGGACAGCCACCTAACTATGGCTACACCTTC	CASSAGQPPNYGYTF
TRBD1	NA	TRBV18	TRBJ2-7	TGTGCCAGCTCACTGGACGGGACAGCTTTTTTCGAGCAGTACTTC	CASSLDGTAFFEQYF
NA	NA	TRBV28	TRBJ2-7	TGTGCCAGCAGTTCCGCGGGACCCTATTATGAGCAGTACTTC	CASSSAGPYYEQYF
NA	NA	TRBV30	TRBJ1-4	TGTGCCTGGGGTTCCGGACAGCATAATGAAAAACTGTTTTTT	CAWGSGQHNEKLFF
NA	once	TRBV5-4	TRBJ2-7	TGTGCCAGCAGCCCGAGGACACCCTCCTACGAGCAGTACTTC	CASSPRTPSYEQYF
NA	NA	TRBV25-1	TRBJ2-7	TGTGCCAGCAGTGACTCGGACAGATACGAGCAGTACTTC	CASSDSDRYEQYF
TRBD1	once	TRBV4-2	TRBJ1-2	TGTGCCAGCAGCCAAGATTCTGAGACAGGGTTCAGCTACACCTTC	CASSQDSETGFSYTF
TRBD2	once	TRBV6-5	TRBJ2-7	TGTGCCAGCAGTTACTCGAGTCTAGCGGGAGCCTACGAGCAGTACTTC	CASSYSSLAGAYEQYF
NA	few	TRBV7-8	TRBJ2-7	TGTGCCAGCAGCCTAAGGCTGGACGGGACCTACGAGCAGTACTTC	CASSLRLDGTYEQYF
TRBD1	NA	TRBV28	TRBJ2-7	TGTGCCAGCGGACCTCCCGGACAGGGATACGAGCAGTACTTC	CASGPPGQGYEQYF
NA	NA	TRBV6-5	TRBJ1-3	TGTGCCAGCAGTCGGGCGTCGGGCCCTGGAAACACCATATATTTT	CASSRASGPGNTIYF
NA	NA	TRBV5-6	TRBJ2-3	TGTGCCAGCACCCTTGCAGGGATGAGCACAGATACGCAGTATTTT	CASTLAGMSTDTQYF
NA	NA	TRBV10-3	TRBJ1-5	TGTGCCATCCAGGGGCTAAGCAATCAGCCCCAGCATTTT	CAIQGLSNQPQHF
TRBD2	once	TRBV4-2	TRBJ2-5	TGTGCCAGCAGCCAGGGGGAGGGAGCCCAAGAGACCCAGTACTTC	CASSQGEGAQETQYF
NA	NA	TRBV6-6	TRBJ1-1	TGTGCCAGCAGTTACCGGGGGCTAGGAGAAGCTTTCTTT	CASSYRGLGEAFF
NA	NA	TRBV9	TRBJ2-3	TGTGCCAGCAGCACCGGACTTCTTAATACGCAGTATTTT	CASSTGLLNTQYF
NA	NA	TRBV4-1	TRBJ1-5	TGCGCCAGCAGCCAAGAACAGGGCAATCAGCCCCAGCATTTT	CASSQEQGNQPQHF
NA	NA	TRBV7-2	TRBJ2-1	TGTGCCAGCAGCCCTTTTCTGTGGGACACTCCTCTGAATGAGCAGTTCTTC	CASSPFLWDTPLNEQFF
NA	few	TRBV2	TRBJ2-5	TGTGCCAGCAGCGACCTAGCGGAGACCCAGTACTTC	CASSDLAETQYF
TRBD1	NA	TRBV28	TRBJ1-1	TGTGCCAGCAGCAGACCTGGACAGGGGTCCTATCACACTGAAGCTTTCTTT	CASSRPGQGSYHTEAFF
TRBD2	NA	TRBV27	TRBJ2-5	TGTGCCAGCAGTTTCTTGGCGGGAGGCCAAGAGACCCAGTACTTC	CASSFLAGGQETQYF
NA	NA	TRBV11-2	TRBJ2-5	TGTGCCAGCAGCGGTAAAGAGACCCAGTACTTC	CASSGKETQYF
NA	few	TRBV3-1/TRBV3-2	TRBJ2-2	TGTGCTGGCTGGAGGGAGCTGTTTTTT	CAGWRELFF
TRBD2	NA	TRBV7-2	TRBJ2-1	TGTGCCAGCAGCATAGCGGGAGTGTACAATGAGCAGTTCTTC	CASSIAGVYNEQFF
NA	NA	TRBV11-3	TRBJ2-5	TGTGCCAGCAGCTTAGGTGGGCAGGAAGAGACCCAGTACTTC	CASSLGGQEETQYF
NA	NA	TRBV12-5	TRBJ2-6	TGTGCTAGTGGTTTGGTTACGGGGCAGGGAGCTGGGGCCAACGTCCTGACTTTC	CASGLVTGQGAGANVLTF
NA	NA	TRBV7-9	TRBJ1-3	TGTGCCAGCAGCTTAGGCAGGGGCCCGAGCCATTTT	CASSLGRGPSHF
NA	NA	TRBV5-6	TRBJ2-3	TGTGCCAGCAGCTTGGACAGGTTTAGGGATACGCAGTATTTT	CASSLDRFRDTQYF
NA	NA	TRBV6-5	TRBJ2-3	TGTGCCAGCAGTCCGGGCGGGGATACGCAGTATTTT	CASSPGGDTQYF
TRBD2	NA	TRBV29-1	TRBJ2-7	TGCAGCGTCTCTAGCGGGGGGGCCTACGAGCAGTACTTC	CSVSSGGAYEQYF
NA	few	TRBV5-5	TRBJ1-1	TGTGCCAGCAGCTTCCTCGGAAGACTGAACACTGAAGCTTTCTTT	CASSFLGRLNTEAFF
NA	once	TRBV9	TRBJ1-2	TGTGCCAGCAGCCCATACCTCGACAGGACCTATGGCTACACCTTC	CASSPYLDRTYGYTF
NA	NA	TRBV5-6	TRBJ2-1	TGTGCCAGCAGCCTACAAGCCCTCGGAGGGCCGGCCGAGCAGTTCTTC	CASSLQALGGPAEQFF
NA	NA	TRBV28	TRBJ2-1	TGTGCCACCCAGGGGACCGTTAAGTATGAGCAGTTCTTC	CATQGTVKYEQFF
NA	NA	TRBV2	TRBJ1-2	TGTGCCAGCAGTGATGGGACCCTGGCTAACTATGGCTACACCTTC	CASSDGTLANYGYTF
NA	NA	TRBV5-6	TRBJ2-2	TGTGCCAGCAGCTTCGGACTTAACACCGGGGAGCTGTTTTTT	CASSFGLNTGELFF
NA	NA	TRBV5-1	TRBJ2-3	TGCGCCAGCAGTAGCGGCTGGGGAGATACGCAGTATTTT	CASSSGWGDTQYF
NA	NA	TRBV7-3	TRBJ2-1	TGTGCCAGCAGCTCGCCCACTTCTCCCGGTGAGCAGTTCTTC	CASSSPTSPGEQFF
NA	NA	TRBV5-6	TRBJ2-7	TGTGCCAGCAGCTTGGGCAGCCACTACGAGCAGTACTTC	CASSLGSHYEQYF
NA	NA	TRBV7-6	TRBJ2-1	TGTGCCAGCAGCCAACTGGCGAGCTCCTACAATGAGCAGTTCTTC	CASSQLASSYNEQFF
TRBD2	NA	TRBV11-2	TRBJ2-1	TGTGCCAGCAGCCAACGACTAGCGGGAGAATACAATGAGCAGTTCTTC	CASSQRLAGEYNEQFF
NA	NA	TRBV18	TRBJ2-7	TGTGCCAGCTCAGGGGGGACTCCCCCGTACGAGCAGTACTTC	CASSGGTPPYEQYF
NA	NA	TRBV5-4	TRBJ2-1	TGTGCCAGCAGCTCACCCGTCGGAGCTGATGAGCAGTTCTTC	CASSSPVGADEQFF
NA	few	TRBV9	TRBJ1-1	TGTGCCAGCAGCCCGGGGACCCGGGGGACTTTCTTT	CASSPGTRGTFF
NA	few	TRBV5-1	TRBJ1-4	TGCGCCAGCAGCTTGGGAGGACGTGGAGGGAACGAAAAACTGTTTTTT	CASSLGGRGGNEKLFF
NA	NA	TRBV7-2	TRBJ2-5	TGTGCCAGCAGCTTAAGGGGGGGGCCCTCACAAGAGACCCAGTACTTC	CASSLRGGPSQETQYF
NA	NA	TRBV11-1	TRBJ2-7	TGTGCCAGCAGCTCGACAGGCTACGAGCAGTACTTC	CASSSTGYEQYF
TRBD1	NA	TRBV30	TRBJ1-2	TGTGCCTGGAGGCTACAGGGGGCTGATGGCTACACCTTC	CAWRLQGADGYTF
NA	NA	TRBV5-1	TRBJ1-5	TGCGCCAGCAGCCCTGGAGACGGATTAACGCCCCAGCATTTT	CASSPGDGLTPQHF